This T cell receptor (beta chain) was sequenced during a study of radiation and T cells in renal cell carcinoma. The CDR3 loop spans 15 amino acids. V lost 3 bases to trimming and J lost 4 bases, with 16 bases between them. Germline values: CDR1 SGHDT, CDR2 YYEEEE. Notes on the study in general: In blood, top tumor clones expanded by 2 weeks, shrinking by 4.

Measured with immunoSEQ multiplex PCR; TCRdb has only the in-frame clones, and not every one. The sample holds 120,000 to 150,000 clones, about 88% seen once. As for this clone: Its antigen is currently unknown.

As to time point: blood 4 weeks post-SBRT, at nephrectomy. Stated treatment: 15 Gy SBRT to primary tumor, nephrectomy 4 weeks later. Nephrectomy followed 15 Gy stereotactic body radiation by 4 weeks. Sample: blood, taken from a patient whose treatment included radiotherapy and nephrectomy. J is TRBJ1-2 and V is TRBV5-6, with a tentative D call TRBD1 (5 bases). This sequence originates from a woman between 45 and 60 years old with renal cell carcinoma. The chain's CDR3 is CASSSDQGVPYGYTF. DNA of the CDR3: TGTGCCAGCAGCTCGGATCAGGGAGTCCCCTATGGCTACACCTTC. Complete variable domain (other parts from reference TRBV5-6 and TRBJ1-2): DAGVTQSPTHLIKTRGQQVTLRCSPKSGHDTVSWYQQALGQGPQFIFQYYEEEERQRGNFPDRFSGHQFPNYSSELNVNALLLGDSALYLCASSSDQGVPYGYTFGSGTRLTVV.